This T cell receptor (beta chain) comes out of a study of regulatory T cells in long-lasting Graves disease. With iRepertoire HTBI primers and Arm-PCR of CDR3 regions, TCR beta libraries were built. TCRdb recomputed calls from the multiplex PCR reads with MiXCR, one row per CDR3 protein. The sample records over 450,000 distinct CDR3 sequences, 20% to 25% being singletons. Germline V gene data show CDR1 as SGHAT and CDR2 as FQNNGV. The length of the CDR3 is 15 residues. V was cut by 1 base and J by 7 bases, with 11 bases left in between. Study conclusions and caveats: Less diverse TCR repertoires were seen in persistent Graves' patients than in newly diagnosed ones. Persistent disease showed a preference for TRBV28, TRBJ1-2 and TRBJ2-5.

The time point here: persistent/refractory GD, antithyroid drugs over 5 years with positive TRAb. PBMC RNA served as the TCR library source. This clonotype was detected only a few times. Its antigen is still unknown. The clonotype was recovered from a female donor with Graves disease. The J gene is TRBJ1-6, the V gene TRBV11-2; D is uncertain. The material was peripheral blood mononuclear cells (PBMCs), obtained when the disease was refractory, from a patient treated with antithyroid drugs. This CDR3 reads CASSLVSGNNSPLHF. The CDR3 DNA reads as TGTGCCAGCAGCTTAGTGTCCGGTAACAATTCACCCCTCCACTTT.